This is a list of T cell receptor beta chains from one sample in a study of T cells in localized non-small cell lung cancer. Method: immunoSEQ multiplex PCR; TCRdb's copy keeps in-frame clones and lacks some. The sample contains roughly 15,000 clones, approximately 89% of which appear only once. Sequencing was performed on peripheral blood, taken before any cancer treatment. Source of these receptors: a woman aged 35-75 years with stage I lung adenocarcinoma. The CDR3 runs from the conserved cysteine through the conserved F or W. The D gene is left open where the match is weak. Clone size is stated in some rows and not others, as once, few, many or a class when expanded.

CASRETSGSSYEQYF | TGCGCCAGCAGAGAGACTAGCGGGTCCTCCTACGAGCAGTACTTC | TRBV5-1 | once | TRBJ2-7 | TRBD2
CASSFVSGTSGVGEQFF | TGCGCCAGCAGCTTCGTCTCCGGGACTAGCGGGGTGGGTGAGCAGTTCTTC | TRBV5-1 | . | TRBJ2-1 | TRBD2
CASSPVQGAYEQYF | TGTGCCAGCAGCCCGGTGCAGGGGGCCTACGAGCAGTACTTC | TRBV11-2 | few | TRBJ2-7 | TRBD1
CASTEEGGGTEAFF | TGTGCCAGCACCGAAGAGGGAGGTGGCACTGAAGCTTTCTTT | TRBV6-6 | . | TRBJ1-1 | .
CASRPTSQEELFF | TGCGCCAGCAGACCTACATCGCAGGAGGAACTGTTTTTT | TRBV4-1 | . | TRBJ1-4 | .
CASSGASANYGYTF | TGTGCCAGCAGTGGGGCCAGTGCTAACTATGGCTACACCTTC | TRBV25-1 | . | TRBJ1-2 | .
CASSSPGGDTQYF | TGTGCCAGCAGCTCCCCGGGCGGGGATACGCAGTATTTT | TRBV7-6 | once | TRBJ2-3 | .
CASSQGPSRGVTYEQYF | TGCGCCAGCAGCCAAGGGCCTTCGAGGGGGGTCACGTACGAGCAGTACTTC | TRBV4-3 | . | TRBJ2-7 | .
CATGSSGGTQETQYF | TGTGCCACCGGAAGCTCAGGGGGCACCCAAGAGACCCAGTACTTC | TRBV19 | . | TRBJ2-5 | TRBD1
CASSDAQGVGTEAFF | TGTGCCAGCAGTGACGCACAGGGGGTGGGCACTGAAGCTTTCTTT | TRBV6-6 | . | TRBJ1-1 | TRBD1
CASRKLSGGANEQFF | TGTGCCAGCAGGAAACTTAGCGGGGGGGCGAATGAGCAGTTCTTC | TRBV2 | once | TRBJ2-1 | TRBD2
CASSIAGTGEYEQYF | TGTGCCAGTAGTATAGCTGGGACAGGAGAATACGAGCAGTACTTC | TRBV19 | . | TRBJ2-7 | TRBD1
CASTISTNEKLFF | TGTGCCAGCACCATTTCAACTAATGAAAAACTGTTTTTT | TRBV11-3 | . | TRBJ1-4 | .
CASSLGTSSNQPQHF | TGTGCCAGCAGCTTAGGCACGAGTAGCAATCAGCCCCAGCATTTT | TRBV7-8 | . | TRBJ1-5 | .
CASSSKIPAELFF | TGTGCCAGCAGTTCGAAGATCCCGGCGGAGCTGTTTTTT | TRBV6-6 | . | TRBJ2-2 | .